Shown below are 24 T cell receptor beta chains from a single sample sequenced in a study of identical twins (TCRdb year 2016). To prepare the library, 5' RACE was applied. Sequencing relied on an Illumina HiSeq 2000. TCRdb reanalyzed the raw reads on its own, using fastp at Q25 for trimming and MiXCR for clone calling, and kept in-frame beta chains. Rows with a matching CDR3 protein are joined into one entry that keeps the most common DNA and genes. This sample holds approximately 490,000 distinct CDR3 sequences; 20% to 25% were observed only once. Approximately 0.52% of the sample comes from the top ten. The same sample was also used in a study of yellow fever vaccine responses in identical twins.

Source material: CD4+ T cells sorted from blood. The receptors shown here come from a woman between 18 and 30 years old in good health.

The chain combines TRBV12-3 or TRBV12-4 with TRBJ2-2; D is perhaps TRBD2 (6 bases). CDR3 length: 17 amino acids. Written as DNA, the CDR3 is TGTACCTGCAGCTTTAGACTCGCGGGACCGAACACCGGGGAGCTGTTTTTT. Translating gives CTCSFRLAGPNTGELFF.

V is TRBV10-3 and J is TRBJ1-2; tentatively, D is TRBD1 (6 bases). The CDR3 runs to 17 residues. The germline CDR1 and CDR2 sequences are ENHRY and SYGVKD. Trimming removed 0 bases at V and 7 bases at J, with 21 bases between. The CDR3 reads CAISESVFDGGGFGYTF. The DNA of the CDR3 is TGTGCCATCAGTGAGTCGGTCTTTGACGGCGGGGGCTTTGGCTACACCTTC.

This clonotype was picked up a small number of times. The V gene is TRBV10-3, the J gene TRBJ2-6, with no clear D. The germline V and J ends were trimmed by 9 bases and 1 base, with 10 bases remaining between them. Germline V lookup: CDR1 ENHRY, CDR2 SYGVKD. The CDR3 loop spans 14 amino acids. The CDR3 region is CAITTTSGANVLTF. The CDR3 region has the DNA TGTGCCATAACCACTACTTCTGGGGCCAACGTCCTGACTTTC.

This clonotype has more than one count but fewer than ten. The rearrangement joins TRBV4-1 to TRBJ1-1; D might be TRBD1 (6 bases). This CDR3 contains 16 residues. Trimming removed 2 bases at V and 4 bases at J, with 17 bases between. Germline-derived CDR1 and CDR2 are MGHRA and YSYEKL. CDR3 sequence: CASSQSLSGAGTEAFF. In DNA form, the CDR3 reads TGCGCCAGCAGCCAAAGCTTGTCGGGGGCGGGCACTGAAGCTTTCTTT.

In this sample, this clonotype turned up many times. This chain joins TRBV29-1 and TRBJ2-1; possible D gene TRBD2, 5 bases. The CDR3 length is 17 residues. Per the germline V gene, CDR1 is SQVTM and CDR2 is ANQGSEA. Trimming took 0 bases from V and 0 from J, leaving 15 bases between them. The CDR3 here is CSVEERADISSYNEQFF. The CDR3 coding sequence is TGCAGCGTTGAAGAGAGGGCGGATATTAGCTCCTACAATGAGCAGTTCTTC.

The chain recombines TRBV7-9 with TRBJ2-7; D is unclear. The CDR3 contains 14 residues. V was clipped by 5 bases and J by 6 bases, with 17 bases between them. In germline, CDR1 is SEHNR, CDR2 FQNEAQ (reference sequence). CDR3 loop: CASSEVLRPLEQYF. The CDR3 DNA reads TGTGCCAGCAGCGAGGTCCTACGGCCCCTCGAGCAGTACTTC.

The rearrangement links TRBV5-1 to TRBJ1-1, with D maybe TRBD1 (6 bases). CDR1 SGHRS and CDR2 YFSETQ come from the germline V gene. V was clipped by 7 bases and J by 5 bases, with 18 bases between them. CDR3 length: 14 amino acids. In nucleotides, the CDR3 is TGCGCCAGCCAAATTACCGGGAGGGGGACTGAAGCTTTCTTT. Translated: CASQITGRGTEAFF.

This clonotype was picked up a small number of times. V is TRBV4-1 and J is TRBJ2-2; maybe TRBD1 (5 bases). V lost 0 bases, J lost 4 bases, and 18 bases lay in between. The CDR3 covers 18 residues. The germline V gene has CDR1 MGHRA and CDR2 YSYEKL. Here the CDR3 reads CASSQDGLAGWVTGELFF. The CDR3 nucleotides are TGCGCCAGCAGCCAAGACGGGTTGGCAGGGTGGGTCACCGGGGAGCTGTTTTTT.

This clonotype has ten or more counts. The chain links TRBV20-1 to TRBJ2-1; the D gene is possibly TRBD2 (7 bases). Between the trimmed V and J ends, which lost 8 bases and 0 bases, there was a span of 14 bases. Germline values: CDR1 DFQATT, CDR2 SNEGSKA (reference sequence). The CDR3 length is 14 residues. The CDR3 is CSPRGGSSYNEQFF. Written as DNA, the CDR3 is TGCAGTCCCAGGGGCGGGAGCTCCTACAATGAGCAGTTCTTC.

Only a few counts were recorded for this clonotype. J is TRBJ2-7 and V is TRBV10-3; possible D gene TRBD2, 7 bases. In germline, CDR1 is ENHRY, CDR2 SYGVKD. The CDR3 is made up of 12 amino acids. The V and J ends lost 8 bases and 3 bases respectively, with 11 bases between them. CDR3 coding DNA: TGTGCCATCGGAGGGGGGGGCTACGAGCAGTACTTC. Translation: CAIGGGGYEQYF.

This clonotype was counted between two and nine times. The V and J genes are TRBV12-3 or TRBV12-4 and TRBJ2-3, with 7 positions matching TRBD1. Trimming removed 3 bases from V and 2 bases from J; junction bases left unmatched: 5. The CDR3 has 15 residues. CDR3 amino acids: CASSLVTGLTDTQYF. The DNA for the CDR3 is TGTGCCAGCAGTTTGGTGACAGGGCTCACAGATACGCAGTATTTT.

The chain couples TRBV11-2 to TRBJ2-7; D gene unclear. This CDR3 spans 13 amino acids. Germline CDR1 SGHAT, CDR2 FQNNGV. The V and J ends lost 5 bases and 7 bases respectively, with 15 bases between them. This chain's CDR3 is CASSPSSPGEQYF. Here the CDR3 DNA reads TGTGCCAGCAGCCCTTCTTCTCCGGGTGAGCAGTACTTC.

The genes are TRBV25-1 and TRBJ2-3; D is tentatively TRBD1 or TRBD2 (6 bases each). CDR1 is MGHDK, CDR2 SYGVNS, per germline. V was cut by 1 base and J by 2 bases, with 16 bases left in between. The CDR3 is 17 amino acids. CDR3 coding DNA: TGTGCCAGCAGTGAATGGAGCGGAGGGGGGTCCACAGATACGCAGTATTTT. The encoded protein is CASSEWSGGGSTDTQYF.

This clonotype was seen a few times. The rearrangement links TRBV2 to TRBJ1-6; 8 bases are a match to TRBD1. The CDR3 is 13 residues long. V lost 6 bases to trimming and J lost 9 bases; unmatched junction nucleotides: 4. The germline gives CDR1 SNHLY, CDR2 FYNNEI. CDR3 residues: CASSETGVSPLHF. The CDR3 bases are TGTGCCAGCAGCGAGACAGGGGTTTCACCCCTCCACTTT.

This clonotype was seen more than once but under ten times. V gene TRBV27 combines with J gene TRBJ2-2; 8 bases match TRBD1. Per germline, CDR1 MNHEY and CDR2 SMNVEV (reference sequence). The CDR3 consists of 14 residues. V lost 8 bases, J lost 3 bases, and 5 bases stayed unmatched. The CDR3 loop is CASRWTGHTGELFF. In nucleotides, the CDR3 is TGTGCCAGCCGGTGGACAGGGCACACCGGGGAGCTGTTTTTT.

This clonotype was detected only a few times. The J gene is TRBJ2-2, the V gene TRBV10-3, with TRBD2 as a possible D gene (6 bases). The CDR3 contains 16 residues. CDR1 is ENHRY, CDR2 SYGVKD, per germline. The ends were cut back, 8 bases at V and 4 bases at J, with 20 bases in the middle. CDR3 region: CAIGPGRGFGTGELFF. The CDR3 coding sequence is TGTGCCATCGGTCCGGGCCGGGGGTTTGGCACCGGGGAGCTGTTTTTT.

This clonotype was detected many times. V and J are TRBV11-2 and TRBJ1-6; 9 nucleotides align to TRBD1. The CDR3 loop spans 14 amino acids. With V trimmed by 3 bases and J by 7 bases, 1 base remained unmatched. In germline, CDR1 is SGHAT, CDR2 FQNNGV. The CDR3, as DNA: TGTGCCAGCAGCTTCGGGACAGGGAATTCACCCCTCCACTTT. The encoded protein is CASSFGTGNSPLHF. The variable domain in full, with the rest retrieved from reference TRBV11-2 and TRBJ1-6, is EAGVAQSPRYKIIEKRQSVAFWCNPISGHATLYWYQQILGQGPKLLIQFQNNGVVDDSQLPKDRFSAERLKGVDSTLKIQPAKLEDSAVYLCASSFGTGNSPLHFGNGTRLTVT.

This clonotype was detected ten times or more. The CDR3 nucleotides are TGTGCCAGCAGTCCCTATGGTGAGCAGTTCTTC. Its translation is CASSPYGEQFF. This rearrangement joins TRBV12-3 or TRBV12-4 to TRBJ2-1, with D unresolved. CDR3 length: 11 amino acids. V lost 5 bases and J 9 bases, leaving 8 bases between the germline ends.

This clonotype was observed a few times. V gene TRBV12-3 or TRBV12-4 combines with J gene TRBJ2-2; 9 bases are shared with TRBD2. The ends lost 1 base at V and 4 bases at J; junction bases unmatched: 1. The CDR3 consists of 15 residues. The CDR3 DNA follows: TGTGCCAGCAGTTTAGGCGGGAGGGGCACCGGGGAGCTGTTTTTT. Its protein product is CASSLGGRGTGELFF.

This clonotype was found a few times. The chain carries TRBV2 and TRBJ2-2; TRBD1 might be the D (6 bases). Germline loops: CDR1 SNHLY, CDR2 FYNNEI. The CDR3 extends over 15 amino acids. Trimming cost V 5 bases and J 0 bases, with 10 bases left between them. The CDR3 nucleotides are TGTGCCAGCAGTCAGAAGGGGGCGAACACCGGGGAGCTGTTTTTT. This encodes CASSQKGANTGELFF. Variable domain in full (rest from reference TRBV2 and TRBJ2-2): EPEVTQTPSHQVTQMGQEVILRCVPISNHLYFYWYRQILGQKVEFLVSFYNNEISEKSEIFDDQFSVERPDGSNFTLKIRSTKLEDSAMYFCASSQKGANTGELFFGEGSRLTVL.

The genes are TRBV9 and TRBJ1-1; TRBD1 matches 10 bases. Trimming at V came to 4 bases and at J to 7 bases, leaving 10 bases not matched to a gene. Germline values: CDR1 SGDLS, CDR2 YYNGEE. CDR3 length equals 15 residues. CDR3 amino acids: CASSTQTGGFGEAFF. The CDR3, as DNA: TGTGCCAGCAGCACCCAGACAGGGGGCTTTGGTGAAGCTTTCTTT. Looking up the rest from reference TRBV9 and TRBJ1-1 gives the full variable domain: DSGVTQTPKHLITATGQRVTLRCSPRSGDLSVYWYQQSLDQGLQFLIQYYNGEERAKGNILERFSAQQFPDLHSELNLSSLELGDSALYFCASSTQTGGFGEAFFGQGTRLTVV.

The rearrangement uses TRBV5-1 and TRBJ1-1; D remains unclear. This CDR3 comprises 16 residues. The ends were cut back, 3 bases at V and 2 bases at J, with 17 bases in the middle. Per germline, CDR1 SGHRS and CDR2 YFSETQ. CDR3 in DNA: TGCGCCAGCAGCTCGGCAGGAGGATTATTAAACACTGAAGCTTTCTTT. Its protein product is CASSSAGGLLNTEAFF. Filled out from reference TRBV5-1 and TRBJ1-1, the complete variable domain reads KAGVTQTPRYLIKTRGQQVTLSCSPISGHRSVSWYQQTPGQGLQFLFEYFSETQRNKGNFPGRFSGRQFSNSRSEMNVSTLELGDSALYLCASSSAGGLLNTEAFFGQGTRLTVV.

This clonotype was seen a handful of times. The V call is TRBV5-1, the J call TRBJ2-5; 10 positions agree with TRBD1. The CDR3 is 15 amino acids. V was pared by 3 bases and J by 5 bases, with 7 bases of the junction left unmatched. Germline CDR1 reads SGHRS; CDR2 reads YFSETQ. The CDR3 DNA reads TGCGCCAGCAGCTCGGGACAGGGGATTAGGGAGACCCAGTACTTC. Translating it yields CASSSGQGIRETQYF.

The chain uses TRBV20-1 and TRBJ2-7; 9 bases match TRBD2. Germline-derived CDR1 and CDR2 are DFQATT and SNEGSKA (reference sequence). This CDR3 comprises 14 residues. Unmatched junction bases numbered 7, after V lost 4 bases and J lost 3 bases. The CDR3 DNA reads TGCAGTGCTATCCCGACTAGCGGTTACTACGAGCAGTACTTC. It translates to CSAIPTSGYYEQYF.